What follows describes a single T cell receptor beta chain. The count of this clone is one. Its specific antigen is unknown. No much larger clone exists at a distance of one base, and base qualities are not known. This record comes from a study of shared clonotypes between healthy human individuals (dated by TCRdb to 2020 to 2022). Study-wide context: A few men and two women, aged 18 to 49 years, made up the cohort. Per donor, three plates each were used for CD4 naive and CD4 memory, two for CD8 naive, and one for CD8 memory. To increase sequencing depth and limit assay-specific biases, different laboratories used diverse techniques to prepare libraries and sequence TCR repertoires. Between about 0.8 and 9 billion PBMCs per donor were obtained by leukapheresis. Blood TCR repertoires of roughly 5 healthy adults were deeply sequenced to estimate repertoire size and the extent of clonotype sharing between individuals.

TCR CDR3 regions were amplified from genomic DNA by multiplex PCR using the deep immunoSEQ assay. For each cell subset, the extracted genomic DNA was distributed evenly across all wells of several immunoSEQ 96-well plates, and each plate served as one replicate. For sorted subsets, roughly 200 ng of genomic DNA, equivalent to 25,000 to 35,000 T cell genomes, went into each replicate PCR. Purified libraries were measured with a Qubit 3.0 fluorometer, size-checked on a Bioanalyzer 2100, and measured again with the KAPA Library Quantification kit. Each immunoSEQ 96-well plate was sequenced on its own single-read 150-cycle Illumina NextSeq 550 flow cell. The original methods were these. Because the immunoSEQ output held only junctional sequences and lacked quality scores, the filtering could not match the filtering applied to full-length reads. To assign V/J genes and CDR3, sequences were annotated against IMGT germline references using PyIR, a Python wrapper for IgBLAST v1.9. Any read was removed if the V/J assignment was weak (E-value above 1e-6), the CDR3 was missing, or the read contained stop codons, out-of-frame junctions, or ambiguous translated residues. V3J clonotypes were defined as sequences sharing the same inferred V gene, J gene, and CDR3 amino acid sequence. To compute the percentage overlap between repertoires, the number of shared unique clonotypes was divided by the size of the smaller repertoire. Repertoire richness was assessed with RTK rarefaction, the Chao1 estimator, and Recon v2.1 estimates of unobserved clonotypes. Generation probabilities were computed with OLGA for all TCRbeta clonotypes obtained by the gDNA method from a few donors. TCRdb mirrors the immuneACCESS table, restricted to in-frame sequences. Some clones are absent from its copies; in checked studies, under half trace to an unresolved V gene, and the reason for the others is unknown. V, J and clone size are taken as reported in that table, and D and trimming were inferred from the DNA itself. Within this sample are 2 million to 3 million clones, with approximately 93% of them counted one time only. Around 0.4% of the sample goes to the ten largest clones.

Trimming removed 0 bases from V and 5 bases from J; the gene matches leave 12 bases unexplained. There are 17 amino acids in the CDR3, from cysteine to phenylalanine inclusive. This entry keeps only the CDR3 DNA: 51 bases, framed from base 1. For CDR1 and CDR2, the germline V gene lists SGHRS and YFSETQ. Here is what the overall study found, with its caveats: Even with the large sequencing depth, rarefaction of the sorted-subset datasets indicated that sequencing was incomplete. Naive subsets generally had larger estimated clonotype richness than memory subsets did. Because the study included only a small number of donors, the genetic and exposure-history diversity represented was limited. Pairwise subsampling indicated that sequencing depth was expected to affect the degree of clonotype sharing among donors. Compared with non-shared clonotypes, the clonotypes found in all four sorted-subset donors had higher generation probabilities. Sampling was restricted to blood, and TCR repertoires in tissues likely differ from the TCR repertoires found in blood. Across a few donors, 5% to 6% of naive CD4, more than 3% of naive CD8, about 2% of memory CD4, and approximately 0.4% of memory CD8 clonotypes were shared.

Donors were healthy HIV-negative adults with no recently reported acute infections or vaccinations. Every donor was a Caucasian adult living in Nashville, Tennessee, USA. CD4+ T cells were enriched by magnetic negative selection; naive cells were then positively selected on CD45RA, and the negative fraction formed the memory subset. Blood was collected by leukapheresis, and PBMCs were isolated by Ficoll-Histopaque density gradient centrifugation and then cryopreserved in liquid nitrogen vapor phase. Purity and quantity of every magnetically sorted T cell population were checked by analytical flow cytometry. Each sorted fraction had its genomic DNA isolated and then quantified by UV absorbance on a Nanodrop 2000c.

The chain links TRBV5-1 with TRBJ2-5; 8 nucleotides in the junction match TRBD1. The material sequenced was naive CD4+ T cells from PBMCs. The cell subset or site label for this specimen denotes: CD45RA+ positively selected. The receptor's source is a man aged 18 to 30 in good health. Some clones in this sample may be carry-over from other donors' samples. The base sequence is TGCGCCAGCAGCTTGGTCGGCAGTTCAGGGGGCACGGAGACCCAGTACTTC. Translated, this is CASSLVGSSGGTETQYF.